The 10 T cell receptor beta chains reported below all come from one sample, sequenced in a study of monozygotic twins with inflammatory bowel disease. TCRdb derives one entry per CDR3 protein from the 5' RACE reads, leaving out DNA. The table for this sample gives 110,000 to 150,000 distinct CDR3 sequences. The sample taken for sequencing was blood. The receptors here all came from a human donor with ulcerative colitis or Crohn's disease, or a healthy co-twin of an affected twin (not recorded which).

The chain combines TRBV20-1 with TRBJ2-7; TCRdb's D call, TRBD2, is unchecked because there is no DNA. The germline gives CDR1 DFQATT, CDR2 SNEGSKA (reference sequence). The CDR3 runs to 13 residues. The CDR3 reads CSAAPLAGDEQYF.

V is TRBV27 and J is TRBJ1-6; the D call from TCRdb, TRBD1, cannot be confirmed without DNA. Looked up from germline, CDR1 is MNHEY and CDR2 is SMNVEV (reference sequence). This CDR3 has 16 amino acids. This chain's CDR3 is CASSFTLGTGNSPLHF.

The gene calls are TRBV5-1 and TRBJ2-3; TCRdb calls TRBD2, which cannot be checked without DNA. The CDR3 contains 15 residues. The germline V gene has CDR1 SGHRS and CDR2 YFSETQ. Here the CDR3 reads CATRGTTGGTDTQYF.

The rearrangement links TRBV12-3 or TRBV12-4 to TRBJ2-4; TCRdb picks TRBD2, but there is no DNA to check that call. The CDR3 contains 16 residues. CDR3 residues: CASSLASGRTKNIQYF.

V is TRBV4-3 and J is TRBJ2-3; absent DNA, TCRdb's TRBD2 call cannot be checked. The CDR3 has 18 residues. In germline, CDR1 is LGHNA, CDR2 YSLEER. CDR3 sequence reads: CASSQGDRALFLTDTQYF.

The rearrangement links TRBV7-9 to TRBJ2-3. From germline, CDR1 is SEHNR and CDR2 FQNEAQ (reference sequence). The CDR3 is 15 residues long. The CDR3 reads CASTLLAASTDTQYF. Based on the CDR3 plus reference TRBV7-9 and TRBJ2-3, the full variable domain is DTGVSQNPRHKITKRGQNVTFRCDPISEHNRLYWYRQTLGQGPEFLTYFQNEAQLEKSRLLSDRFSAERPKGSFSTLEIQRTEQGDSAMYLCASTLLAASTDTQYFGPGTRLTVL.

This rearrangement joins TRBV10-3 to TRBJ1-1; TCRdb lists TRBD1, though no DNA is available to test this call. The CDR3 has 15 residues. The germline V gene encodes CDR1 ENHRY and CDR2 SYGVKD. CDR3 in amino acids: CATLAPVRFDTEAFF.

The rearrangement uses TRBV5-1 and TRBJ2-7; the TRBD1 assignment by TCRdb is unverifiable without DNA. This CDR3 comprises 14 residues. CDR1 SGHRS and CDR2 YFSETQ come from the germline V gene. CDR3 protein: CASSWDGARYEQYF.

This rearrangement joins TRBV27 to TRBJ2-5; the TCRdb D gene call, TRBD2, has no DNA to confirm it. Germline lookup yields CDR1 MNHEY and CDR2 SMNVEV (reference sequence). This CDR3 region has 15 residues. The CDR3 sequence: CASSDHSGSGKTQYF.

J is TRBJ1-1 and V is TRBV3-1; there is no DNA to check the TCRdb D call of TRBD1. Germline V CDR1 and CDR2: LGHDT, YNNKEL (reference sequence). The CDR3 runs to 15 residues. The CDR3 sequence: CASSPGQDLNTEAFF. Complete variable domain (other parts from reference TRBV3-1 and TRBJ1-1): DTAVSQTPKYLVTQMGNDKSIKCEQNLGHDTMYWYKQDSKKFLKIMFSYNNKELIINETVPNRFSPKSPDKAHLNLHINSLELGDSAVYFCASSPGQDLNTEAFFGQGTRLTVV.